This paragraph covers one T cell receptor (beta chain) sequence. The authors' processing: By means of reference gene primer amplification, nucleated cell counts were estimated. TCRdb's table, derived via immunoSEQ multiplex PCR, lists solely in-frame clones and lacks some. V, J and clone size are taken as reported in that table, and D and trimming were inferred from the DNA itself. The sample has 200,000 to 300,000 clones; approximately 80% are singletons. The V segment lost 8 bases and the J segment 0 bases; nucleotides outside the gene matches: 3. Germline V gene lookup returns CDR1 LNHNV and CDR2 YYDKDF (reference sequence). CDR3 length equals 13 residues. This sample was included in a study of blood T cell repertoires in COVID-19. Turning to the study itself: Acute and convalescent COVID-19 specimens originated in the United States, Italy and Spain.

This chain links TRBV15 with TRBJ1-1; 7 nucleotides match TRBD1. The sequence came from a middle-aged man with acute or convalescent COVID-19. Sequencing used peripheral blood. The chain's CDR3 is CATGGQMNTEAFF. The CDR3 coding sequence is TGTGCCACCGGGGGACAGATGAACACTGAAGCTTTCTTT. Based on the CDR3 plus reference TRBV15 and TRBJ1-1, the full variable domain is DAMVIQNPRYQVTQFGKPVTLSCSQTLNHNVMYWYQQKSSQAPKLLFHYYDKDFNNEADTPDNFQSRRPNTSFCFLDIRSPGLGDTAMYLCATGGQMNTEAFFGQGTRLTVV.